The 25 T cell receptor beta chains listed next were all sequenced from one sample in a study of blood T cell repertoires in COVID-19. Sequenced by immunoSEQ multiplex PCR; TCRdb stores in-frame clones only, minus some. The sample yields tens of thousands of clones, about four fifths seen once. Sequences were obtained from peripheral blood. The receptors were gathered from a man of 80 years or more with active or convalescent COVID-19.

This clone has a handful of counts. V gene TRBV30 combines with J gene TRBJ1-1; TRBD1 matches 8 bases. Germline-derived CDR1 and CDR2 are GTSNPN and SVGIG (reference sequence). The CDR3 has 15 residues. Unmatched junction bases numbered 9, after V lost 2 bases and J lost 4 bases. The CDR3 reads CAWSYMGQVGTEAFF. CDR3 nucleotide sequence: TGTGCCTGGAGTTATATGGGACAGGTGGGCACTGAAGCTTTCTTT.

The rearrangement links TRBV5-1 to TRBJ2-7; D gene ambiguous. Germline loops: CDR1 SGHRS, CDR2 YFSETQ. CDR3 length: 14 residues. Deletions cut 0 bases from V and 6 bases from J, with 13 bases between. The CDR3 spells CASSLDVSLGEQYF. The CDR3, as DNA: TGCGCCAGCAGCTTGGACGTGTCCCTAGGCGAGCAGTACTTC.

The chain couples TRBV2 to TRBJ1-5; perhaps TRBD1 as D (5 bases). V lost 5 bases, J lost 0 bases, and 11 bases lay in between. The germline V gene encodes CDR1 SNHLY and CDR2 FYNNEI. The CDR3 has 15 residues. The CDR3 here is CASSNQGYSNQPQHF. CDR3 DNA: TGTGCCAGCAGTAACCAGGGATATAGCAATCAGCCCCAGCATTTT. Full variable domain (remainder filled in from reference TRBV2 and TRBJ1-5): EPEVTQTPSHQVTQMGQEVILRCVPISNHLYFYWYRQILGQKVEFLVSFYNNEISEKSEIFDDQFSVERPDGSNFTLKIRSTKLEDSAMYFCASSNQGYSNQPQHFGDGTRLSIL.

The rearrangement joins TRBV5-1 to TRBJ2-7; D remains unclear. Between the trimmed V and J ends, which lost 2 bases and 2 bases, there was a span of 11 bases. CDR3 length: 14 amino acids. The V gene's germline CDR1 is SGHRS and CDR2 YFSETQ. The CDR3 spells CASSFLVGPYEQYF. The CDR3, as DNA: TGCGCCAGCAGCTTCTTAGTTGGGCCCTACGAGCAGTACTTC.

This chain connects TRBV29-1 to TRBJ2-5; 12 bases are shared with TRBD2. This CDR3 has 14 amino acids. Germline V gene lookup returns CDR1 SQVTM and CDR2 ANQGSEA. Losses at the gene ends were 7 bases for V and 4 bases for J; bases not matched to a gene: 7. CDR3 bases: TGCAGCGGGGCTAGCGGGGGGGCCGGAGAGACCCAGTACTTC. This translates into CSGASGGAGETQYF.

The chain recombines TRBV12-5 with TRBJ2-5, with TRBD2 identical over 7 bases. CDR1 is LGHNT and CDR2 is FRNRAP in the germline V gene. The CDR3 totals 13 residues. With V trimmed by 3 bases and J by 5 bases, 3 bases remained unmatched. The chain's CDR3 is CASGFAGAETQYF. In DNA, the CDR3 is TGTGCTAGTGGTTTTGCGGGAGCCGAGACCCAGTACTTC.

The rearrangement joins TRBV4-2 to TRBJ2-3; 10 bases map to TRBD2. This CDR3 has 17 amino acids. V trimming: 1 base; J trimming: 6 bases; junction bases outside the gene matches: 10. Germline V CDR1 and CDR2: LGHNA, YNFKEQ. The CDR3: CASSQVGGLATADTQYF. Written as DNA, the CDR3 is TGTGCCAGCAGCCAAGTCGGGGGACTAGCGACCGCCGATACGCAGTATTTT.

This sequence joins TRBV16 and TRBJ1-1; unclear D gene. V lost 3 bases and J lost 0, with 8 bases in between. In germline, CDR1 is KGHSY, CDR2 FQNENV. This CDR3 is 14 amino acids long. CDR3 residues: CASSQGLMNTEAFF. CDR3 in DNA: TGTGCCAGCAGCCAGGGCCTCATGAACACTGAAGCTTTCTTT.

This clone was detected once. The V call is TRBV19, the J call TRBJ2-1, with 9 bases lining up with TRBD2. The CDR3 runs 14 residues. V shed 5 bases, J shed 6 bases, and the junction held 5 bases outside the gene matches. The germline gives CDR1 LNHDA, CDR2 SQIVND (reference sequence). As DNA, the CDR3 is TGTGCCAGTAGTTGGCCTAGCGGGGCCAATGAGCAGTTCTTC. As protein: CASSWPSGANEQFF.

The gene calls are TRBV3-1 (or the pseudogene TRBV3-2) and TRBJ1-6; weak D call: TRBD1 (6 bases). The CDR3 is 14 amino acids. V shed 4 bases and J shed 9 bases, with 13 bases lying between them. Germline values: CDR1 LGHDT, CDR2 YNNKEL (reference sequence). CDR3 loop: CASSLPGVASPLHF. CDR3 DNA sequence: TGTGCCAGCAGCCTCCCAGGGGTCGCTTCACCCCTCCACTTT.

This rearrangement joins TRBV10-2 to TRBJ1-1; D is unresolved. CDR1 is WSHSY, CDR2 SAAADI, per germline. V lost 8 bases and J lost 3, with 25 bases in between. This CDR3 is 17 amino acids long. The CDR3 here is CASRLSNGIGGDTEAFF. The CDR3 bases are TGCGCCAGCCGTCTCTCCAATGGGATTGGCGGGGACACTGAAGCTTTCTTT.

The V gene is TRBV19, the J gene TRBJ1-5, with a tentative D call TRBD1 (6 bases). This CDR3 has 16 amino acids. The ends were cut back, 3 bases at V and 6 bases at J, with 18 bases in the middle. Germline CDR1 reads LNHDA; CDR2 reads SQIVND (reference sequence). Written as DNA, the CDR3 is TGTGCCAGTAGTATGCTCAGGGGATCGGCAAGTCAGCCCCAGCATTTT. It translates to CASSMLRGSASQPQHF.

The chain uses TRBV11-2 and TRBJ2-5, with 10 bases matching TRBD1. Germline CDR1 and CDR2: SGHAT and FQNNGV. This CDR3 region has 15 residues. V lost 5 bases, J lost 5 bases, and 8 bases stayed unmatched. DNA for the CDR3: TGTGCCAGCAGCCGAAGACAGGGGGCGGCGGAGACCCAGTACTTC. This encodes CASSRRQGAAETQYF.

This clone was picked up a small number of times. The V gene is TRBV27, the J gene TRBJ1-5; possible D gene TRBD1, 6 bases. CDR1 and CDR2 (germline): MNHEY, SMNVEV (reference sequence). The germline V and J ends were trimmed by 6 bases and 7 bases, with 16 bases remaining between them. The CDR3 sequence is 14 residues long. In DNA form, the CDR3 reads TGTGCCAGCAGCCGGGGGGGCTCCAGGCAGCCCCAGCATTTT. It specifies CASSRGGSRQPQHF.

The genes are TRBV5-4 and TRBJ1-4; 7 bases agree with TRBD1. Trimming cost V 4 bases and J 2 bases; bases outside gene matches: 11. Germline CDR1 reads SGHNT; CDR2 reads YYREEE (reference sequence). The CDR3 runs to 17 residues. Written as DNA, the CDR3 is TGTGCCAGCAGCCGGAGCGGAGGGGGCCTCACTAATGAAAAACTGTTTTTT. Its protein product is CASSRSGGGLTNEKLFF.

The V gene is TRBV15, the J gene TRBJ2-3; 9 bases agree with TRBD1. After removal of 1 base from V and 4 bases from J, the junction contained 6 bases not matched to a gene. Per the germline V gene, CDR1 is LNHNV and CDR2 is YYDKDF (reference sequence). This CDR3 contains 16 residues. CDR3 sequence (DNA): TGTGCCACCAGCAGAGGTAAAGGACAGGGGTCAGATACGCAGTATTTT. Translated, it gives CATSRGKGQGSDTQYF.

This chain links TRBV4-2 with TRBJ1-3; possibly TRBD1 for D (6 bases). The germline gives CDR1 LGHNA, CDR2 YNFKEQ. Trimming shortened V by 3 bases and J by 0 bases, and 12 bases separated the two germline ends. The CDR3 runs 16 residues. The DNA for the CDR3 is TGTGCCAGCAGCCAGGCCCTCAGGGGCTCTGGAAACACCATATATTTT. This codes for CASSQALRGSGNTIYF.

The chain combines TRBV6-6 with TRBJ1-1; D perhaps matches TRBD1 (6 bases). Trimming left V 7 bases short and J 1 base short, with 16 bases between. This CDR3 spans 15 amino acids. Looked up from germline, CDR1 is MNHNY and CDR2 is SVGAGI (reference sequence). The CDR3 loop is CASIWQGSSNTEAFF. CDR3 nucleotides: TGTGCCAGCATTTGGCAGGGGTCATCGAACACTGAAGCTTTCTTT.

This clone has only a few counts. The chain is built from TRBV28 and TRBJ2-2, with 12 positions matching TRBD2. CDR3 length: 14 residues. With 8 bases clipped from V and 5 bases from J, the junction kept 3 bases outside the gene matches. Germline lookup yields CDR1 MDHEN and CDR2 SYDVKM. The CDR3 DNA reads as TGTGCCAGCGGGGGACTAGCGGGTACCGGGGAGCTGTTTTTT. Translating gives CASGGLAGTGELFF.

The chain couples TRBV27 to TRBJ2-7; TRBD1 agrees at 9 bases. CDR1 is MNHEY, CDR2 SMNVEV, per germline (reference sequence). The length of the CDR3 is 14 residues. V lost 5 bases and J lost 4; bases outside the gene matches: 6. As DNA, the CDR3 is TGTGCCAGCAGTCTCGACAGGGGGTCTTACGAGCAGTACTTC. Translating gives CASSLDRGSYEQYF.

The rearrangement uses TRBV5-6 and TRBJ1-6, with TRBD1 matching 9 bases. The ends lost 3 bases at V and 9 bases at J; junction bases unmatched: 4. Germline V CDR1 and CDR2: SGHDT, YYEEEE. There are 14 residues in the CDR3. The CDR3 sequence is CASSSTGGSSPLHF. CDR3 in DNA: TGTGCCAGCAGCTCGACAGGGGGTAGTTCACCCCTCCACTTT.

The V gene is TRBV27, the J gene TRBJ2-3; TRBD2 is a possible D gene (5 bases). Trimming left V 2 bases short and J 2 bases short, with 8 bases between. Germline V gene data show CDR1 as MNHEY and CDR2 as SMNVEV (reference sequence). The CDR3 has 14 residues. In DNA form, the CDR3 reads TGTGCCAGCAGTTTAGGACTTACCACAGATACGCAGTATTTT. Its translation: CASSLGLTTDTQYF.

V and J are TRBV4-1 and TRBJ2-7; TRBD2 might be the D (6 bases). The V end lost 2 bases, the J end lost 5 bases, and 22 bases lay between the germline ends. Looked up from germline, CDR1 is MGHRA and CDR2 is YSYEKL. The CDR3 length is 17 residues. The CDR3 loop reads CASSQFFGGLTLDEQYF. The CDR3 DNA sequence: TGCGCCAGCAGCCAATTTTTTGGGGGACTGACCCTCGACGAGCAGTACTTC.

This clone came up a few times. The gene calls are TRBV19 and TRBJ1-1, with TRBD1 matching over 7 bases. CDR1 and CDR2 from the germline V gene are LNHDA and SQIVND (reference sequence). The V and J ends lost 7 bases and 5 bases, in that order; junction bases with no gene match: 7. The CDR3 is 13 amino acids. In DNA form, the CDR3 reads TGTGCCAGTAACAGACAGGGAGAGACTGAAGCTTTCTTT. It specifies CASNRQGETEAFF.

A note on this clone: At one boundary the junction diverges from the germline segment, which might be a read error. The V call is TRBV2, the J call TRBJ2-1, with D possibly being TRBD2 (5 bases). The CDR3 contains 13 residues. The germline gives CDR1 SNHLY, CDR2 FYNNEI. Here the CDR3 reads CASSEAGRNPRIF. The CDR3 DNA is TGTGCCAGCAGTGAAGCGGGGAGAAATCCCCGGATCTTC.